This TCR beta chain originates from a study of cytomegalovirus exposure and HLA in healthy donors. Looking at the study overall: A prior study identified 110 million or so unique TCR beta sequences from some 180 million T cells.

Points from the study as a whole: Some TCR beta chains (about 170 of them) were listed as cytomegalovirus-associated.

Trimming removed 5 bases from V and 8 bases from J; junction bases left unmatched: 12. The CDR3 sequence is 15 residues long. From germline, CDR1 is LNHDA and CDR2 SQIVND (reference sequence). Note on this clone: Its target is unknown.

13 Jbeta primers and 60 Vbeta primers were used for the PCR. Using immunoSEQ multiplex PCR, the repertoire was profiled, and TCRdb retains in-frame clones only, with some absent. The sample lists under 110,000 clones, under 85% occurring once. This receptor was identified in a man aged 40-50 years in good health and CMV-seronegative. V and J are TRBV19 and TRBJ1-2, with 9 positions matching TRBD1. The sequenced sample consisted of PBMCs. The CDR3 DNA sequence: TGTGCCAGTAGTCCTCATCCCGACAGGGGGAACGGCTACACCTTC. This translates into CASSPHPDRGNGYTF.